This T cell receptor (beta chain) was sequenced in a study of blood T cells in healthy people across ages. Study-wide results and caveats: Naive CD4+ cells and diversity were both higher in long-lived donors than in aged donors.

It was with a sample-barcoded 5' primer and a J-beta primer mix that a second PCR of roughly 7 to 12 cycles was run. The study obtained at least 2.5 million CDR3-containing paired-end reads from every sample. TCRdb recomputed calls from the 5' RACE reads with MiXCR, one row per CDR3 protein. The table lists over 1,500,000 distinct CDR3 sequences, around half of them singletons. A remark on this clonotype: As yet, its antigen is unknown.

The authors isolated at least 6 million PBMCs per sample. The CDR3 extends over 13 amino acids. The TCR sequence derives from a woman in her thirties or forties in good health. Sequencing was carried out using blood. The chain couples TRBV21-1 to TRBJ1-2. TRBV21-1 is marked as a pseudogene. This chain's CDR3 is CASSKATGYGYTF. Here the CDR3 DNA reads TGTGCCAGCAGCAAAGCGACTGGCTATGGCTACACCTTC.